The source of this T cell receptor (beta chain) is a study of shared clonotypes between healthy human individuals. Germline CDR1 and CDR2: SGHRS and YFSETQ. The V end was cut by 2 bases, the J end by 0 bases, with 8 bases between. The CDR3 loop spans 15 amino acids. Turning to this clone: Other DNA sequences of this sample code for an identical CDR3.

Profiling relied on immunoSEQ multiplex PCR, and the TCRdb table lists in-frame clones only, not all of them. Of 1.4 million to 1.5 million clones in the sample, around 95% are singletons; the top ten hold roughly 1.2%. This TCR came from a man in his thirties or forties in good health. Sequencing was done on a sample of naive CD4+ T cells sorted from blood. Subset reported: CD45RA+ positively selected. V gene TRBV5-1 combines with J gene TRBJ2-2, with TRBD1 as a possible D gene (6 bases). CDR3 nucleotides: TGCGCCAGCAGCTTCGGGACACCGAACACCGGGGAGCTGTTTTTT. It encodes CASSFGTPNTGELFF.